Detailed here is one TCR beta chain. TCRdb used MiXCR to reprocess the 5' RACE reads, holding one entry per CDR3 protein. This table holds around 29,000 distinct CDR3 sequences, approximately 24% found once. This CDR3 contains 18 residues. Germline assignment: CDR1 SEHNR and CDR2 FQNEAQ (reference sequence). Germline trimming cut 5 bases from V and 3 bases from J; bases unmatched to any gene: 10. This clonotype originated in a female donor with breast cancer. The rearrangement links TRBV7-9 to TRBJ2-6; 10 nucleotides line up with TRBD1. The specimen sequenced was naive CD4+ T cells sorted from a lymph node. Subset here: naive CD4+ T cells, CD4+CD45RA+CD25-. CDR3 sequence: CASSPSGTGVGGANVLTF. The CDR3 DNA follows: TGTGCCAGCAGCCCGTCCGGGACAGGGGTGGGTGGGGCCAACGTCCTGACTTTC.